The 28 T cell receptor beta chains reported below all come from one sample, sequenced in a study of Tregs in tolerant kidney transplant recipients. Using immunoSEQ multiplex PCR, the repertoire was profiled, and TCRdb retains in-frame clones only, with some absent. The table has around 66,000 clones, 70% to 90% seen once. The sample consisted of Tregs from blood, taken before the transplant. The receptors here all came from a human donor who received a combined kidney and bone marrow transplant.

The J gene is TRBJ2-5, the V gene TRBV28, with D perhaps matching TRBD1 (7 bases). CDR1 is MDHEN, CDR2 SYDVKM, per germline. The CDR3 is 14 amino acids. Trimming pared 2 bases from V and 5 bases from J, leaving 12 bases between. The CDR3 is CASSLQGGEETQYF. The CDR3 region has the DNA TGTGCCAGCAGTTTACAGGGGGGCGAGGAGACCCAGTACTTC.

J is TRBJ2-1 and V is TRBV7-9; D is perhaps TRBD1 or TRBD2 (5 bases each). The CDR3 sequence is 17 residues long. Trimming left V 5 bases short and J 4 bases short, with 21 bases between. The germline CDR1 and CDR2 sequences are SEHNR and FQNEAQ (reference sequence). The CDR3 DNA follows: TGTGCCAGCAGCCTAGGGGACCCTCTCCCACGTTACAATGAGCAGTTCTTC. Encoded protein: CASSLGDPLPRYNEQFF. The entire variable domain, with the rest obtained from reference TRBV7-9 and TRBJ2-1, is as follows: DTGVSQNPRHKITKRGQNVTFRCDPISEHNRLYWYRQTLGQGPEFLTYFQNEAQLEKSRLLSDRFSAERPKGSFSTLEIQRTEQGDSAMYLCASSLGDPLPRYNEQFFGPGTRLTVL.

DNA for the CDR3: TGCAGCGTCAACCGACGGACTCCTAACTCTGAGCAGTTCTTC. It codes for CSVNRRTPNSEQFF. This rearrangement joins TRBV29-1 to TRBJ2-1; D is possibly TRBD2 (5 bases). Trimming shortened V by 6 bases and J by 9 bases, and 21 bases separated the two germline ends. This CDR3 has 14 residues. CDR1 is SQVTM and CDR2 is ANQGSEA in the germline V gene.

The V call is TRBV7-9, the J call TRBJ2-4, with D perhaps being TRBD1 or TRBD2 (5 bases each). The CDR3 has 16 amino acids. The V and J ends lost 5 bases and 7 bases respectively, with 21 bases between them. Germline V lookup: CDR1 SEHNR, CDR2 FQNEAQ (reference sequence). Here the CDR3 DNA reads TGTGCCAGCAGCCCGACCAGGCAGGGAGTCCTGAACATTCAGTACTTC. It translates to CASSPTRQGVLNIQYF. Full variable domain (remainder filled in from reference TRBV7-9 and TRBJ2-4): DTGVSQNPRHKITKRGQNVTFRCDPISEHNRLYWYRQTLGQGPEFLTYFQNEAQLEKSRLLSDRFSAERPKGSFSTLEIQRTEQGDSAMYLCASSPTRQGVLNIQYFGAGTRLSVL.

This clone was found once. V gene TRBV4-1 combines with J gene TRBJ1-4; D might be TRBD1 (5 bases). From germline, CDR1 is MGHRA and CDR2 YSYEKL. V was trimmed by 2 bases and J by 7 bases, leaving 17 bases between them. The CDR3 covers 16 residues. The CDR3 here is CASSQLRASGFEKLFF. The CDR3 DNA is TGCGCCAGCAGCCAATTGAGGGCTTCAGGGTTTGAAAAACTGTTTTTT.

The chain is built from TRBV10-1 and TRBJ2-5; D is undetermined. This CDR3 is 13 amino acids long. Germline CDR1 WNHNN, CDR2 SYGVQD (reference sequence). Trimming removed 3 bases from V and 5 bases from J, with 10 bases in between. CDR3 sequence (DNA): TGCGCCAGCAGTGAAGGGCGAGAGGAGACCCAGTACTTC. Translated, it gives CASSEGREETQYF.

With respect to this clone: Compared with germline, one end of the junction differs, possibly owing to a read error. The rearrangement uses TRBV18 and TRBJ2-6, with D perhaps TRBD1 or TRBD2 (5 bases each). The CDR3 spans 17 residues. Germline assignment: CDR1 KGHSH and CDR2 LQKENI. CDR3 coding DNA: TGTGCCAGCGCACCACCGGGACGGGTCTCTGGGGCCAACGTCCTGACTTTC. Protein sequence: CASAPPGRVSGANVLTF.

The chain couples TRBV5-4 to TRBJ2-3; D is ambiguous. Per germline, CDR1 SGHNT and CDR2 YYREEE (reference sequence). The length of the CDR3 is 15 residues. V was shortened by 0 bases and J by 0 bases, with 8 bases between the two germline ends. The CDR3 coding sequence is TGTGCCAGCAGCTTGGACAAACAGAGCACAGATACGCAGTATTTT. Amino acid sequence: CASSLDKQSTDTQYF.

This chain links TRBV30 with TRBJ2-1; 10 bases are a match to TRBD1. The ends lost 2 bases at V and 4 bases at J; junction bases unmatched: 5. CDR1 and CDR2 from the germline V gene are GTSNPN and SVGIG (reference sequence). The CDR3 spans 15 residues. The CDR3 loop is CAWSLTGGAYNEQFF. CDR3 DNA sequence: TGTGCCTGGAGTTTGACAGGGGGCGCGTACAATGAGCAGTTCTTC. Variable domain in full (rest from reference TRBV30 and TRBJ2-1): SQTIHQWPATLVQPVGSPLSLECTVEGTSNPNLYWYRQAAGRGLQLLFYSVGIGQISSEVPQNLSASRPQDRQFILSSKKLLLSDSGFYLCAWSLTGGAYNEQFFGPGTRLTVL.

This clone came up once. The chain carries TRBV7-2 and TRBJ2-1; tentative D call: TRBD2 (6 bases). Germline CDR1 and CDR2: SGHTA and FQGNSA. V was cut by 7 bases and J by 5 bases, with 18 bases left in between. The CDR3 is 15 residues long. Here the CDR3 DNA reads TGTGCCAGCACTCCGTTGGGCGGGGCTAACAATGAGCAGTTCTTC. Translated: CASTPLGGANNEQFF.

The chain joins TRBV7-2 to TRBJ1-6; TRBD1 matches 7 bases. V trimming: 4 bases; J trimming: 9 bases; junction bases outside the gene matches: 6. Germline CDR1 is SGHTA and CDR2 is FQGNSA. The CDR3 extends over 14 amino acids. CDR3 coding DNA: TGTGCCAGCAGCTCACAGGGGTTTGGTTCACCCCTCCACTTT. Amino acid sequence: CASSSQGFGSPLHF.

V is TRBV7-2 and J is TRBJ1-2, with 10 bases aligning to TRBD1. The CDR3 is 15 amino acids. V was clipped by 1 base and J by 8 bases; unmatched bases: 7. Per the germline V gene, CDR1 is SGHTA and CDR2 is FQGNSA. This CDR3 reads CASSLVRDRGEGYTF. The CDR3 DNA reads TGTGCCAGCAGCTTAGTTCGGGACAGGGGAGAGGGCTACACCTTC.

This chain links TRBV30 with TRBJ2-5; 8 bases fit TRBD2. The germline CDR1 and CDR2 sequences are GTSNPN and SVGIG (reference sequence). Trimming took 0 bases from V and 5 from J; bases not matched to a gene: 8. The CDR3 loop spans 15 amino acids. CDR3 sequence reads: CAWSVGFSGGETQYF. CDR3 DNA sequence: TGTGCCTGGAGTGTCGGTTTTTCGGGAGGGGAGACCCAGTACTTC.

The rearrangement uses TRBV11-3 and TRBJ2-3, with a weak D call TRBD2 (5 bases). Trimming took off 1 base at V and 4 bases at J, with 9 bases between the two ends. The CDR3 contains 14 residues. Germline assignment: CDR1 SGHNT and CDR2 YENEEA. The CDR3 region has the DNA TGTGCCAGCAGCTTAGGCCTAGCAGCAGATACGCAGTATTTT. Translation: CASSLGLAADTQYF.

This clone was found once. This chain connects TRBV19 to TRBJ2-6; D may be TRBD1 (6 bases). Germline values: CDR1 LNHDA, CDR2 SQIVND (reference sequence). V shed 5 bases and J shed 0 bases, with 17 bases lying between them. The CDR3 extends over 18 amino acids. The CDR3 region is CASSAQGRDTSGANVLTF. CDR3 in DNA: TGTGCCAGTAGTGCCCAGGGGCGCGATACCTCTGGGGCCAACGTCCTGACTTTC.

This clone was detected only a few times. CDR3 residues: CASSKDRVGTGELFF. CDR3 nucleotides: TGTGCCAGCAGTAAGGACAGGGTGGGGACCGGGGAGCTGTTTTTT. The V and J genes are TRBV2 and TRBJ2-2; 8 bases are shared with TRBD1. J gave up 5 bases and V 5 bases, and 7 bases lay outside the gene matches. The CDR3 is 15 residues long. Germline V gene data show CDR1 as SNHLY and CDR2 as FYNNEI.

Only a few counts were recorded for this clone. The CDR3 DNA reads as TGTGCCAGCAGTGAACTCGTTGGCGGTGAAAAACTGTTTTTT. Translation gives CASSELVGGEKLFF. The chain has TRBV6-5 and TRBJ1-4, with no clear D. This CDR3 comprises 14 residues. Trimming took off 5 bases at V and 7 bases at J, with 14 bases between the two ends. Germline V CDR1 and CDR2: MNHEY, SVGAGI.

In this sample, this clone is medium-sized. CDR3 bases: TGTGCCAGCCGGTCGACAGGGCCAATGAACACTGAAGCTTTCTTT. This codes for CASRSTGPMNTEAFF. The V gene is TRBV5-4, the J gene TRBJ1-1, with 7 bases matching TRBD1. With V trimmed by 7 bases and J by 0 bases, 9 bases remained unmatched. The length of the CDR3 is 15 residues. Looked up from germline, CDR1 is SGHNT and CDR2 is YYREEE (reference sequence). The entire variable domain, with the rest obtained from reference TRBV5-4 and TRBJ1-1, is as follows: ETGVTQSPTHLIKTRGQQVTLRCSSQSGHNTVSWYQQALGQGPQFIFQYYREEENGRGNFPPRFSGLQFPNYSSELNVNALELDDSALYLCASRSTGPMNTEAFFGQGTRLTVV.

CDR3 protein: CSAKWVGELFF. The CDR3 DNA reads TGCAGTGCTAAGTGGGTCGGGGAGCTGTTTTTT. This chain joins TRBV20-1 and TRBJ2-2; D unresolved. Trimming left V 4 bases short and J 7 bases short, with 7 bases between. CDR3 length equals 11 residues. CDR1 and CDR2 (germline): DFQATT, SNEGSKA (reference sequence).

The chain employs TRBV5-1 and TRBJ2-1, with a tentative D call TRBD2 (5 bases). V was clipped by 0 bases and J by 8 bases, with 12 bases between them. Germline values: CDR1 SGHRS, CDR2 YFSETQ. This CDR3 comprises 14 residues. CDR3: CASSLEFRRDEQFF. The CDR3 DNA sequence: TGCGCCAGCAGCTTGGAGTTTCGGCGGGATGAGCAGTTCTTC.

The rearrangement links TRBV2 to TRBJ1-1; 9 nucleotides line up with TRBD1. The J segment lost 5 bases and the V segment lost 3 bases, leaving 7 bases of the junction unmatched. This CDR3 comprises 15 residues. CDR1 SNHLY and CDR2 FYNNEI come from the germline V gene. CDR3 coding DNA: TGTGCCAGCAGTGACTACAGGGGGCTAGGGACTGAAGCTTTCTTT. Protein: CASSDYRGLGTEAFF.

Concerning this clone itself: The same CDR3 also results from other DNA sequences found in this sample. This chain joins TRBV27 and TRBJ1-2; D perhaps matches TRBD1 (5 bases). V shed 3 bases and J shed 4 bases, with 9 bases lying between them. CDR1 and CDR2 (germline): MNHEY, SMNVEV (reference sequence). This CDR3 comprises 13 residues. CDR3 sequence reads: CASSFRGAYGYTF. In DNA, the CDR3 is TGTGCCAGCAGTTTCCGGGGCGCCTATGGCTACACCTTC.

This clone showed up just once. This chain joins TRBV7-2 and TRBJ1-1; possibly TRBD1 for D (5 bases). Between the trimmed V and J ends, which lost 5 bases and 1 base, there was a span of 14 bases. This CDR3 region has 15 residues. Germline CDR1 and CDR2: SGHTA and FQGNSA. The CDR3, as DNA: TGTGCCAGCAGCCCCCGGGACGCTAAGAACACTGAAGCTTTCTTT. The encoded protein is CASSPRDAKNTEAFF.

V usage is TRBV5-1 and J usage is TRBJ1-4, with 7 bases aligning to TRBD1. The J segment lost 6 bases and the V segment lost 5 bases, leaving 7 bases of the junction unmatched. Germline assignment: CDR1 SGHRS and CDR2 YFSETQ. This CDR3 is built from 14 residues. This chain's CDR3 is CASRGQWGDEKLFF. The CDR3 region has the DNA TGCGCCAGCAGGGGACAGTGGGGTGATGAAAAACTGTTTTTT.

J is TRBJ1-6 and V is TRBV5-1; a possible D gene is TRBD1 (6 bases). Germline V gene data show CDR1 as SGHRS and CDR2 as YFSETQ. CDR3 length equals 15 residues. Between the trimmed V and J ends, which lost 4 bases and 7 bases, there was a span of 15 bases. For the CDR3, the DNA is TGCGCCAGCAGCCCCCGGCAGGGGAAGAATTCACCCCTCCACTTT. This gives the protein CASSPRQGKNSPLHF.

The genes are TRBV28 and TRBJ1-2; D is uncertain. V lost 3 bases and J 2 bases, leaving 10 bases between the germline ends. The CDR3 is made up of 14 amino acids. In germline, CDR1 is MDHEN, CDR2 SYDVKM. The CDR3 DNA follows: TGTGCCAGCAGTTTTCAAGGCAGGAACTATGGCTACACCTTC. Translating gives CASSFQGRNYGYTF.

The chain combines TRBV7-2 with TRBJ1-2; D gene ambiguous. Germline values: CDR1 SGHTA, CDR2 FQGNSA. The CDR3 is 12 residues long. Trimming cost V 3 bases and J 4 bases, with 6 bases left between them. The CDR3 DNA reads as TGTGCCAGCAGCTTGGATCGCTATGGCTACACCTTC. It is translated as CASSLDRYGYTF.

The count of this clone is one. The CDR3 loop is CASSPFSKGGYNEQFF. The CDR3 region has the DNA TGTGCCAGCAGCCCATTCTCGAAGGGGGGGTACAATGAGCAGTTCTTC. This chain uses TRBV5-4 with TRBJ2-1; perhaps TRBD2 as D (7 bases). The CDR3 sequence is 16 residues long. V lost 4 bases and J 4 bases, leaving 18 bases between the germline ends. The germline gives CDR1 SGHNT, CDR2 YYREEE (reference sequence).